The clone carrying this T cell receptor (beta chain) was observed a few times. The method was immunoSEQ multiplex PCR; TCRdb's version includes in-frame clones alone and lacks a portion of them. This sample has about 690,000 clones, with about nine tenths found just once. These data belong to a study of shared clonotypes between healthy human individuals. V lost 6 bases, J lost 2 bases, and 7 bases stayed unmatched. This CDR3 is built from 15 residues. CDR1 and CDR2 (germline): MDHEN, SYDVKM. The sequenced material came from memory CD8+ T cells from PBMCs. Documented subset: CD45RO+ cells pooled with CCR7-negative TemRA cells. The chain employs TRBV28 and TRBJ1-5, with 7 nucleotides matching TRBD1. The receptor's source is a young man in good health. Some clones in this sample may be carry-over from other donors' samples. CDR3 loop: CASRDFTGGNQPQHF. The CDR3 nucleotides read TGTGCCAGCAGGGACTTCACAGGGGGCAATCAGCCCCAGCATTTT. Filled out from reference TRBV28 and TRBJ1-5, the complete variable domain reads DVKVTQSSRYLVKRTGEKVFLECVQDMDHENMFWYRQDPGLGLRLIYFSYDVKMKEKGDIPEGYSVSREKKERFSLILESASTNQTSMYLCASRDFTGGNQPQHFGDGTRLSIL.